This passage covers 7 T cell receptor beta chains from one sample sequenced in a study of T-cell memory formation after mild COVID-19. TCRdb reprocessed the 5' RACE reads with MiXCR, giving one entry per CDR3 protein. The repertoire consists of 25,000 to 30,000 distinct CDR3 sequences, with 12% occurring once and the leading ten covering approximately 14%. Sequenced input: PBMCs or a T cell subset sorted from them (not recorded which). The receptors were sampled from an adult woman who had mild COVID-19 (a few samples of this study predate the infection). Cell type and time point are not known.

This clonotype has at least ten counts. The V call is TRBV4-2, the J call TRBJ2-5; 12 nucleotides line up with TRBD2. The CDR3 consists of 16 residues. Germline lookup yields CDR1 LGHNA and CDR2 YNFKEQ. The V gene end was trimmed by 0 bases and the J gene end by 5 bases; junction bases not matched to a gene: 4. The CDR3 DNA sequence: TGTGCCAGCAGCCAAGAGGGGACTAGCGGGTCTGAGACCCAGTACTTC. Protein product: CASSQEGTSGSETQYF.

This clonotype was found many times. This rearrangement joins TRBV5-1 to TRBJ2-3; 7 bases fit TRBD2. The CDR3 sequence is 15 residues long. CDR1 and CDR2 (germline): SGHRS, YFSETQ. J was trimmed by 2 bases and V by 1 base; bases with no gene match: 4. Here the CDR3 reads CASSLRRGITDTQYF. For the CDR3, the DNA is TGCGCCAGCAGCTTGAGGCGGGGGATCACAGATACGCAGTATTTT.

This clonotype was picked up many times. The V call is TRBV15, the J call TRBJ1-6; D perhaps matches TRBD1 (6 bases). CDR1 LNHNV and CDR2 YYDKDF come from the germline V gene (reference sequence). V was shortened by 5 bases and J by 6 bases, with 14 bases between the two germline ends. This CDR3 is built from 15 residues. The CDR3 bases are TGTGCCACCAGCTTAATAGGGGGTGGTAATTCACCCCTCCACTTT. This gives the protein CATSLIGGGNSPLHF.

This clonotype was detected many times. This rearrangement joins TRBV7-2 to TRBJ2-3, with 10 bases matching TRBD1. The V and J ends lost 7 bases and 2 bases, in that order; junction bases with no gene match: 9. This CDR3 comprises 16 residues. Germline V lookup: CDR1 SGHTA, CDR2 FQGNSA. In DNA, the CDR3 is TGTGCCAGCAATTCCGGGACAGGGGTGTTCACAGATACGCAGTATTTT. Protein: CASNSGTGVFTDTQYF.

The rearrangement links TRBV6-5 to TRBJ2-1; D remains unclear. Trimming removed 7 bases from V and 3 bases from J, with 7 bases in between. This CDR3 is built from 12 residues. Germline assignment: CDR1 MNHEY and CDR2 SVGAGI. The CDR3 region is CASKRNYNEQFF. CDR3 bases: TGTGCCAGCAAACGGAACTACAATGAGCAGTTCTTC.

This clonotype was seen ten or more times. The chain uses TRBV20-1 and TRBJ2-1; TRBD1 matches 7 bases. The CDR3 has 15 residues. Germline CDR1 is DFQATT and CDR2 is SNEGSKA (reference sequence). V shed 5 bases, J shed 8 bases, and the junction held 15 bases outside the gene matches. The CDR3 nucleotides are TGCAGTGCTCCCGAGGCGGTGGACAGGAGGTATGAGCAGTTCTTC. Protein: CSAPEAVDRRYEQFF.

The chain recombines TRBV7-6 with TRBJ2-1; possible D gene TRBD2, 6 bases. Trimming left V 4 bases short and J 7 bases short, with 14 bases between. Looked up from germline, CDR1 is SGHVS and CDR2 is FNYEAQ. CDR3 length: 14 residues. The CDR3 protein is CASSSPRLGNEQFF. The CDR3 DNA sequence: TGTGCCAGCAGCTCGCCCCGACTAGGGAATGAGCAGTTCTTC.